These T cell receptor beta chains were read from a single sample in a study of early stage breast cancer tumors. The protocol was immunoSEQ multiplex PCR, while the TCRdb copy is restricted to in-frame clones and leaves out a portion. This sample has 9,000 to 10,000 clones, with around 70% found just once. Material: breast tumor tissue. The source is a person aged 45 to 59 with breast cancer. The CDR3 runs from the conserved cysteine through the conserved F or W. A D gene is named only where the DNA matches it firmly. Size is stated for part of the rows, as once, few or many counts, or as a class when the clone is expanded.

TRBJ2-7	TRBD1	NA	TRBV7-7	TGTGCCAGCAGCTTAGTTGCAGGGGGCGAGCAGTACTTT	CASSLVAGGEQYF
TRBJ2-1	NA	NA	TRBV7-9	TGTGCCAGCAGATCCTACACAGGTACCAATGAGCAGTTCTTC	CASRSYTGTNEQFF
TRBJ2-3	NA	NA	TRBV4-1	TGCGCCAGCAGTGCTACGGGGATCCACACAGATACGCAGTATTTT	CASSATGIHTDTQYF
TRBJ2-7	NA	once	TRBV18	TGTGCCAGCTCACCGGGATTAAGCTACGAGCAGTACTTC	CASSPGLSYEQYF
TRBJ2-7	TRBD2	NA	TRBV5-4	TGTGCCAGCAGCTCCAATTCTGCCAGCGGGGCCTACGAGCAGTACTTC	CASSSNSASGAYEQYF
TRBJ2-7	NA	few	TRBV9	TGTGCCAGCAGCGCTAGCCCGAGCTCCTACGAGCAGTACTTC	CASSASPSSYEQYF
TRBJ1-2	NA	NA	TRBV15	TGTGCCACCAGCAGAGACAGGGAGGGCGGCTACACCTTC	CATSRDREGGYTF
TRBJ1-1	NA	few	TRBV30	TGTGCCTGGAGTTTAAAGGGAAACACTGAAGCTTTCTTT	CAWSLKGNTEAFF
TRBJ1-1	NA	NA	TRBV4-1	TGCGCCAGCAGCTGGCGCCAGGGAGTCTCGAACACTGAAGCTTTCTTT	CASSWRQGVSNTEAFF
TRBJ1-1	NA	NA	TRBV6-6	TGTGCCAGCAGCCTCAATAAAAGGAGTGCTGAAGCTTTCTTT	CASSLNKRSAEAFF
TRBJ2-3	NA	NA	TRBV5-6	TGTGCCAGCAGCTTACTTAGCACAGATACGCAGTATTTT	CASSLLSTDTQYF
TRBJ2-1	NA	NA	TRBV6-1	TGTGCCAGCAGGAGTAGTAGGGTTGATGAGCAGTTCTTC	CASRSSRVDEQFF
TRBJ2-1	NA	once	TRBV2	TGTGCCAGCAGTGAAGTGGAAACAAGCTCCTACAATGAGCAGTTCTTC	CASSEVETSSYNEQFF
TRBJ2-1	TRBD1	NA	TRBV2	TGTGCCAGCAAGGTTATCGGGCAGGGGGCGGGAAACTCCTACAATGAGCAGTTCTTC	CASKVIGQGAGNSYNEQFF
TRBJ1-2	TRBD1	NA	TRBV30	TGTGCCTGGGAGCGGACAGGGAATGGCTACACCTTC	CAWERTGNGYTF
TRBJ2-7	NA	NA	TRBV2	TGTGCCAGCAGTACCCCCGGGACCGAGAATACCTACGAGCAGTACTTC	CASSTPGTENTYEQYF
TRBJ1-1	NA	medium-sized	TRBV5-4	TGTGCCAGCAGCTTGGAGGCACTGAACACTGAAGCTTTCTTT	CASSLEALNTEAFF
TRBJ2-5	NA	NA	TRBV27	TGTGCCAGCAGTTTATCCTTAGGGGAGACCCAGTACTTC	CASSLSLGETQYF
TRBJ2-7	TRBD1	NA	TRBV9	TGTGCCAGCAGCCGCACAGGGGGTAGGAGGAACGAGCAGTACTTC	CASSRTGGRRNEQYF
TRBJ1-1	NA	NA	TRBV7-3	TGTGCCAGCAGCTTAGGGCCGGGGAACACTGAAGCTTTCTTT	CASSLGPGNTEAFF
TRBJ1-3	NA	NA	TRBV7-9	TGTGCCAGCAGCTTGCCGACGGTTGCCTCTGGAAACACCATATATTTT	CASSLPTVASGNTIYF
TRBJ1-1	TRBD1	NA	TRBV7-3	TGTGCCAGCAGCTTACAAGGACAGGGGTACACTGAAGCTTTCTTT	CASSLQGQGYTEAFF
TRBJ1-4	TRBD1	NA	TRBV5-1	TGCGCCAGCAGCGGACAGGGTCAGGGTGAAAAACTGTTTTTT	CASSGQGQGEKLFF
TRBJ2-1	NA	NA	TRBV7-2	TGTGCCAGCAGCTTTCTCGGGGGCAATGAGCAGTTCTTC	CASSFLGGNEQFF
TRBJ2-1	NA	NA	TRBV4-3	TGCGCCAGCAGCCAAGAAGAGGTCAATGAGCAGTTCTTC	CASSQEEVNEQFF
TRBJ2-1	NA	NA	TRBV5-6	TGTGCCAGCAGCTTCTGGGGCTGGCGGAGCAATGAGCAGTTCTTC	CASSFWGWRSNEQFF
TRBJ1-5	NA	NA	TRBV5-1	TGCGCCAGCAGCTTAACACCGGGAGACAATCAGCCCCAGCATTTT	CASSLTPGDNQPQHF
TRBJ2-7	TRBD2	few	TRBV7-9	TGTGCCAGCAGTTCAGCGGGGCAGGTTGCCTACGAGCAGTACTTC	CASSSAGQVAYEQYF
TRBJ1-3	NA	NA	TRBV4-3	TGCGCCAGCAGCCAAGATAGGGGGACGGGAAACACCATATATTTT	CASSQDRGTGNTIYF
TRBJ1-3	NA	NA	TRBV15	TGTGCCACCAGCACTGGACAGACCACTACTGGAAACACCATATATTTT	CATSTGQTTTGNTIYF
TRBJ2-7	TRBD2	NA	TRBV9	TGTGCCAGCAGCACTGGGGGGGGCGAGCAGTACTTC	CASSTGGGEQYF